The T cell receptor beta chain described here comes from a study of blood T cell repertoires in COVID-19. Study overall: T cells, B-cell-depleted T cells, or PBMCs provided the cDNA or gDNA that served as material.

The table came from immunoSEQ multiplex PCR; TCRdb's copy has only in-frame clones and leaves some out. The table records 300,000 to 400,000 clones, about 90% of them present only once. Germline V gene lookup returns CDR1 SEHNR and CDR2 FQNEAQ (reference sequence). This CDR3 contains 12 residues. V lost 3 bases to trimming and J lost 0 bases, with 2 bases between them. The table lists this clone with a count of one. The material sequenced was peripheral blood. This clonotype was sampled from a woman aged 45-65 years with COVID-19, enrolled during active disease. The rearrangement joins TRBV7-9 to TRBJ1-2; D uncertain. CDR3 DNA: TGTGCCAGCAGCTTCACTAACTATGGCTACACCTTC. Translation gives CASSFTNYGYTF.